A single sample is the source of the 8 T cell receptor beta chains below, sequenced in a study of cytomegalovirus exposure and HLA in healthy donors. 60 Vbeta and 13 Jbeta primers were used in PCR. Clones were sequenced by immunoSEQ multiplex PCR, and TCRdb holds only the in-frame ones, with some missing. The sample comprises approximately 160,000 clones, around 80% of which are singletons, and less than 9% rests with the top ten. The sample was PBMCs. All receptors derive from a man younger than 45 in good health and CMV-seropositive.

The genes are TRBV5-1 and TRBJ1-1, with D maybe TRBD1 (5 bases). CDR3 length: 15 residues. The germline V and J ends were trimmed by 0 bases and 3 bases, with 12 bases remaining between them. Germline lookup yields CDR1 SGHRS and CDR2 YFSETQ. CDR3 sequence: CASSLGARDYTEAFF. CDR3 in DNA: TGCGCCAGCAGCTTGGGTGCCAGGGATTACACTGAAGCTTTCTTT.

The chain employs TRBV9 and TRBJ2-3; tentative D call: TRBD2 (5 bases). This CDR3 is 13 amino acids long. Germline values: CDR1 SGDLS, CDR2 YYNGEE. Trimming took 5 bases from V and 2 from J, leaving 9 bases between them. CDR3 DNA: TGTGCCAGCAGTCGGGGAAACACAGATACGCAGTATTTT. It encodes CASSRGNTDTQYF.

V is TRBV7-9 and J is TRBJ1-4; TRBD1 agrees at 7 bases. Germline CDR1 and CDR2: SEHNR and FQNEAQ (reference sequence). The CDR3 extends over 15 amino acids. Trimming cost V 2 bases and J 8 bases; bases outside gene matches: 8. DNA for the CDR3: TGTGCCAGCAGCTTAAGGACAGGTCGGGAGGAAAAACTGTTTTTT. Its protein is CASSLRTGREEKLFF.

This chain connects TRBV7-2 to TRBJ1-2; D might be TRBD1 (6 bases). V was shortened by 7 bases and J by 7 bases, with 16 bases between the two germline ends. Germline loops: CDR1 SGHTA, CDR2 FQGNSA. CDR3 length: 13 residues. The CDR3 is CASTRGGQGGYTF. The CDR3 DNA is TGTGCCAGCACCAGAGGGGGTCAGGGTGGCTACACCTTC.

This clone has only one observation. The junction departs from germline at one end; a sequencing error may be responsible. V is TRBV27 and J is TRBJ1-1; possibly TRBD1 for D (6 bases). The CDR3 contains 16 residues. Germline assignment: CDR1 MNHEY and CDR2 SMNVEV (reference sequence). As DNA, the CDR3 is TGTGCCAACAGTTTATCGGCAGGGGCACCACCTCAAGAAGCTTTCTTT. Translating gives CANSLSAGAPPQEAFF.

The chain links TRBV29-1 to TRBJ1-1; 10 bases are a match to TRBD1. The V gene's germline CDR1 is SQVTM and CDR2 ANQGSEA. The CDR3 is 15 amino acids. V was pared by 7 bases and J by 5 bases, with 13 bases of the junction left unmatched. CDR3 amino acids: CSGGQGETGGTEAFF. CDR3 DNA sequence: TGCAGCGGTGGACAGGGGGAAACTGGTGGGACTGAAGCTTTCTTT.

The rearrangement links TRBV6-5 to TRBJ2-5, with D possibly being TRBD2 (6 bases). Germline V gene data show CDR1 as MNHEY and CDR2 as SVGAGI. This CDR3 has 13 residues. Trimming removed 6 bases from V and 4 bases from J, with 12 bases in between. The CDR3 loop is CASRLRGTETQYF. In DNA form, the CDR3 reads TGTGCCAGCAGATTACGCGGGACAGAGACCCAGTACTTC.

This chain uses TRBV19 with TRBJ1-5; 11 bases line up with TRBD1. CDR3 size: 15 residues. The germline gives CDR1 LNHDA, CDR2 SQIVND (reference sequence). Germline trimming cut 4 bases from V and 6 bases from J; bases unmatched to any gene: 5. CDR3 protein: CASSTGQGAGQPQHF. In nucleotides, the CDR3 is TGTGCCAGTAGTACCGGACAGGGGGCGGGTCAGCCCCAGCATTTT.